This T cell receptor (beta chain) was captured by sequencing in a study of control samples from healthy donors and cancer patients. Repertoires were generated with immunoSEQ multiplex PCR, while TCRdb's copy carries only in-frame clones and drops some. Among 110,000 to 150,000 clones listed, around 85% were seen once. With 5 bases removed from V and 0 bases from J, the gap between germline ends came to 8 bases. CDR1 SGHTA and CDR2 FQGNSA come from the germline V gene. This CDR3 region has 14 residues. This clonotype was obtained from a woman aged 25 to 45 in good health. V gene TRBV7-2 combines with J gene TRBJ1-5; the D is unclear. Sequenced material: blood. The CDR3 bases are TGTGCCAGCAGCCCCGTTAATAGCAATCAGCCCCAGCATTTT. Translated, it gives CASSPVNSNQPQHF.